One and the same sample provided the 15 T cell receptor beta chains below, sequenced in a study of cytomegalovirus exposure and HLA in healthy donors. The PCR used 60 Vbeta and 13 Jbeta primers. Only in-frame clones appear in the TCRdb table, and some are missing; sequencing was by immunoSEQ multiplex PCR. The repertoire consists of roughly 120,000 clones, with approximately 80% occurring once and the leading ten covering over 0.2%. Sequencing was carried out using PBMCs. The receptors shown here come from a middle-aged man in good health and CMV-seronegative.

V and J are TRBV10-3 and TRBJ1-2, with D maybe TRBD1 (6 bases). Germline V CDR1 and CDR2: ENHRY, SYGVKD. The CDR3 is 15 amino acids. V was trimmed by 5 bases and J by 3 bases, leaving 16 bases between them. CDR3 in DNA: TGTGCCATCAGTAATAAAAAGGGGGAAGACTATGGCTACACCTTC. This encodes CAISNKKGEDYGYTF.

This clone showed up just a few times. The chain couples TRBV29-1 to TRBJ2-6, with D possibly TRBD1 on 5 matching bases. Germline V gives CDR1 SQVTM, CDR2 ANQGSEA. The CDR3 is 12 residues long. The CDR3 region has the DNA TGCAGTGCAGGGACTGGGGCCAACGTCCTGACTTTC. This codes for CSAGTGANVLTF. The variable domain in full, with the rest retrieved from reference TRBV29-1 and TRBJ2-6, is SAVISQKPSRDICQRGTSLTIQCQVDSQVTMMFWYRQQPGQSLTLIATANQGSEATYESGFVIDKFPISRPNLTFSTLTVSNMSPEDSSIYLCSAGTGANVLTFGAGSRLTVL.

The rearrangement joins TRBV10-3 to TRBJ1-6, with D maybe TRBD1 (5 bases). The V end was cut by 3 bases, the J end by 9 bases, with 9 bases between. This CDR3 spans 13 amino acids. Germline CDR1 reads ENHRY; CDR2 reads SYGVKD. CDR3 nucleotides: TGTGCCATCAGTGACAGGGAACGTTCACCCCTCCACTTT. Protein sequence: CAISDRERSPLHF.

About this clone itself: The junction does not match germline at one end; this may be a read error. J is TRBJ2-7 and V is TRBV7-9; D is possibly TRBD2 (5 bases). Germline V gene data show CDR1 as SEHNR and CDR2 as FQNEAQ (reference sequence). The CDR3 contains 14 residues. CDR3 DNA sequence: TGTTCCAGCAGCTTTGACGGGGATGTGGACGAGCAGTACTTC. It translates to CSSSFDGDVDEQYF.

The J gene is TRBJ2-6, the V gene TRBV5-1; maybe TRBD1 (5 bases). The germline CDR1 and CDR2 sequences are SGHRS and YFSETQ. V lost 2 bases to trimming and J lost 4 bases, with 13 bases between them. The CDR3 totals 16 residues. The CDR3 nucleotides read TGCGCCAGCAGCTTTCCAGGGTTGGCCGGGGCCAACGTCCTGACTTTC. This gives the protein CASSFPGLAGANVLTF.

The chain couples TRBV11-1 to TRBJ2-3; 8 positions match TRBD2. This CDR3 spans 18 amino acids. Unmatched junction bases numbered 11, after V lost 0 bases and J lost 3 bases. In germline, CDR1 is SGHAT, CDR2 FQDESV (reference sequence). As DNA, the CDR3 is TGTGCCAGCAGCTTAGCGGGGGCCAGCGGGAGAAAGACAGATACGCAGTATTTT. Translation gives CASSLAGASGRKTDTQYF.

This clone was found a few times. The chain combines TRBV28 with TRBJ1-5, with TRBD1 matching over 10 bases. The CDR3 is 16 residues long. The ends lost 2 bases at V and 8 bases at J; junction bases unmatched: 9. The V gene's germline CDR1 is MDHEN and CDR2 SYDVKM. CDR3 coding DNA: TGTGCCAGCAGTTTAGAGACAGGGGGCTTTGGTAAGCCCCAGCATTTT. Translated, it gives CASSLETGGFGKPQHF.

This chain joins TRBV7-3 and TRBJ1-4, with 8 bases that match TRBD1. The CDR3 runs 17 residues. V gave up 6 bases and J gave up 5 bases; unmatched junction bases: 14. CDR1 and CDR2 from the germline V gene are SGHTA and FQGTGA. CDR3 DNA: TGTGCCAGCAGGCCCCTTGGGACAGGACTCGTGAATGAAAAACTGTTTTTT. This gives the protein CASRPLGTGLVNEKLFF.

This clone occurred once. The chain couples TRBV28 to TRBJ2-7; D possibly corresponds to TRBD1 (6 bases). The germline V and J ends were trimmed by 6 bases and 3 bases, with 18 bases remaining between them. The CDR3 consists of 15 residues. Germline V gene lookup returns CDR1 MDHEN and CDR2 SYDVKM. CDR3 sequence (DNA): TGTGCCAGCAGCTTCAACCGGGACATTTACTACGAGCAGTACTTC. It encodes CASSFNRDIYYEQYF.

CDR3 residues: CASSGDRVEKGYTF. The CDR3 DNA reads as TGTGCCAGCAGTGGAGACAGGGTCGAGAAAGGCTACACCTTC. The chain recombines TRBV28 with TRBJ1-2; 7 bases agree with TRBD1. Germline lookup yields CDR1 MDHEN and CDR2 SYDVKM. The CDR3 is 14 amino acids. V was pared by 5 bases and J by 8 bases, with 11 bases of the junction left unmatched.

CDR3 in DNA: TGTGCCAGCATCGGAATTCGGGACAGATCCTACGAGCAGTACTTC. Amino acid sequence: CASIGIRDRSYEQYF. The V gene is TRBV28, the J gene TRBJ2-7; TRBD1 aligns across 7 bases. Losses at the gene ends were 7 bases for V and 1 base for J; bases not matched to a gene: 10. Germline CDR1 MDHEN, CDR2 SYDVKM. The CDR3 covers 15 residues.

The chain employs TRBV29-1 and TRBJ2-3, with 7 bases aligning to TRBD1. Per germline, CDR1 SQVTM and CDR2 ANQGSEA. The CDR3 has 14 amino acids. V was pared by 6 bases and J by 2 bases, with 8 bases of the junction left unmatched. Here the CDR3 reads CSVTGTEATDTQYF. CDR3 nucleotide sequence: TGCAGCGTAACCGGGACAGAAGCCACAGATACGCAGTATTTT.

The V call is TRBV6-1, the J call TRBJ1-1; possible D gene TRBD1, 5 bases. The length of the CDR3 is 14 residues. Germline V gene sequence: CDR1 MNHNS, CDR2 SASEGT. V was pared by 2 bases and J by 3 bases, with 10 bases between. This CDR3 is CASSEQGEDTEAFF. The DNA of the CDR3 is TGTGCCAGCAGTGAACAGGGCGAGGACACTGAAGCTTTCTTT.

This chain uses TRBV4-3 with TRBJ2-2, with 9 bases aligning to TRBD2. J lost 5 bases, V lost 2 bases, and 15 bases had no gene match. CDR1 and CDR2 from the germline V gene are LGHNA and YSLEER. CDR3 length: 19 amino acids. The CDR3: CASSQRLIAGASGTGELFF. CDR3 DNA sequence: TGCGCCAGCAGCCAACGGTTAATAGCGGGGGCCTCAGGAACCGGGGAGCTGTTTTTT.

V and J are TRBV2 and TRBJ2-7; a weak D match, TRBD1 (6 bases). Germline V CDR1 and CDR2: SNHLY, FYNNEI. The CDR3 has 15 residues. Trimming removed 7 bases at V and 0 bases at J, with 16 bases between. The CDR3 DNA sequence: TGTGCCAGCAAGGAATTTGTAGGGGGCTCCTACGAGCAGTACTTC. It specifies CASKEFVGGSYEQYF.